One T cell receptor (beta chain) is described in this entry. What it recognizes is unknown. The junction does not match germline at one end; this may be a read error. The study ran its PCR with 60 Vbeta and 13 Jbeta primers. Measured with immunoSEQ multiplex PCR; TCRdb has only the in-frame clones, and not every one. The sample carries roughly 120,000 clones, around 70% recorded once. The data were obtained in a study of cytomegalovirus exposure and HLA in healthy donors. The study, taken as a whole, reports: What a later analysis reportedly showed was that an Asian-associated ancestry cluster had fewer N-insertions than the approximately 670-donor mean. For cytomegalovirus status, the classifier reportedly gave diagnoses with high specificity and sensitivity. The likely explanation for a cluster of highly shared sequence variants was sequencing artifact.

The CDR3 length is 19 residues. Per germline, CDR1 LNHNV and CDR2 YYDKDF (reference sequence). The chain combines TRBV15 with TRBJ2-3; 11 bases align to TRBD1. The receptor was isolated from a man between 35 and 55 years old in good health and CMV-seropositive. Sample: PBMCs. The CDR3 loop is CAASREGTGGNSSTDTQYF. CDR3 coding DNA: TGTGCCGCCAGCAGAGAAGGGACAGGGGGGAACTCTAGCACAGATACGCAGTATTTT.